These 25 T cell receptor beta chains were all obtained from the same sample, sequenced in a study of CD8 T cells in ankylosing spondylitis (dated by TCRdb to 2016 to 2017). Results and caveats for the whole study, not just this receptor: Blood from ankylosing spondylitis patients appeared to be characterized by a TCR beta motif composed of about 8 highly homologous amino acid variants.

These receptors' antigens are unknown. The method was 5' RACE. Instrument on record: Illumina HiSeq 2500. Using fastp trimming at Q25 and MiXCR clonotype assembly, TCRdb reanalyzed the public sequencing data and kept in-frame beta chains. Every entry covers one CDR3 protein and lists the most common genes and DNA from its rows. For this sample the table gives 100,000 to 150,000 distinct CDR3 sequences, of which over 15% were detected only once. The ten largest clones represent around a third of the sample. Sequenced material: blood, either unsorted or a sorted T cell fraction (not recorded which). All receptors come from a male donor with ankylosing spondylitis.

V is TRBV10-3 and J is TRBJ2-4; 8 bases match TRBD2. CDR3 length: 16 amino acids. Germline V gene sequence: CDR1 ENHRY, CDR2 SYGVKD. Unmatched junction bases numbered 19, after V lost 10 bases and J lost 8 bases. As DNA, the CDR3 is TGTGCCACGGGGGGGGTCGAGACTACCGCTGGGGACATTCAGTACTTC. Translated: CATGGVETTAGDIQYF.

This clonotype occurred a few times. The rearrangement uses TRBV5-6 and TRBJ2-5; TRBD2 agrees at 7 bases. J lost 5 bases, V lost 0 bases, and 4 bases had no gene match. The CDR3 extends over 14 amino acids. Per germline, CDR1 SGHDT and CDR2 YYEEEE. The CDR3 region has the DNA TGTGCCAGCAGCTTGGCCGCGGGGGTGGAGACCCAGTACTTC. It codes for CASSLAAGVETQYF.

This clonotype was picked up many times. This sequence joins TRBV7-9 and TRBJ2-1; D is ambiguous. Germline V gives CDR1 SEHNR, CDR2 FQNEAQ (reference sequence). This CDR3 comprises 12 residues. V was pared by 3 bases and J by 8 bases, with 8 bases between. The chain's CDR3 is CASSFWIDEQFF. The CDR3 DNA reads TGTGCCAGCAGCTTTTGGATAGATGAGCAGTTCTTC.

This clonotype was seen a few times. The CDR3 bases are TGTGCCAGCAGTTACTCAAGCCAGGGCACCGGGGAGCTGTTTTTT. It specifies CASSYSSQGTGELFF. The genes are TRBV6-5 and TRBJ2-2, with D maybe TRBD1 (5 bases). Germline lookup yields CDR1 MNHEY and CDR2 SVGAGI. The CDR3 sequence is 15 residues long. Trimming cost V 0 bases and J 4 bases, with 9 bases left between them.

This clonotype was seen only a few times. The J gene is TRBJ2-1, the V gene TRBV5-1; tentative D call: TRBD1 (6 bases). V lost 4 bases to trimming and J lost 6 bases, with 14 bases between them. CDR1 and CDR2 from the germline V gene are SGHRS and YFSETQ. This CDR3 has 14 residues. The CDR3 loop reads CASSLLQGFNEQFF. The CDR3 nucleotides are TGCGCCAGCAGCCTTTTACAGGGATTCAATGAGCAGTTCTTC.

The V gene is TRBV2, the J gene TRBJ2-7; D is ambiguous. V lost 1 base and J 0 bases, leaving 4 bases between the germline ends. Germline V gives CDR1 SNHLY, CDR2 FYNNEI. CDR3 length: 13 residues. The CDR3 DNA is TGTGCCAGCAGTGAAGGAAGCTCCTACGAGCAGTACTTC. Amino acids: CASSEGSSYEQYF.

This clonotype showed up just a few times. V gene TRBV4-1 combines with J gene TRBJ2-1; possibly TRBD1 or TRBD2 for D (5 bases each). Germline V gene data show CDR1 as MGHRA and CDR2 as YSYEKL. The CDR3 sequence is 15 residues long. The V end lost 2 bases, the J end lost 5 bases, and 13 bases lay between the germline ends. In DNA form, the CDR3 reads TGCGCCAGCAGCCAACCCGGGGCCCGGGACAATGAGCAGTTCTTC. Translating it yields CASSQPGARDNEQFF.

This clonotype was observed a few times. The V and J genes are TRBV4-2 and TRBJ2-2; a possible D gene is TRBD1 (5 bases). This CDR3 is built from 16 residues. Germline CDR1 and CDR2: LGHNA and YNFKEQ. V dropped 0 bases and J dropped 6 bases, with 14 bases sitting between them. The CDR3 reads CASSQDRAGYAGELFF. The DNA for the CDR3 is TGTGCCAGCAGCCAAGATAGGGCAGGGTATGCCGGGGAGCTGTTTTTT.

This clonotype has a handful of counts. This sequence joins TRBV4-1 and TRBJ2-1; 9 bases agree with TRBD2. The CDR3 consists of 18 residues. V shed 1 base and J 1 base; nucleotides not matched to a gene: 8. Germline CDR1 MGHRA, CDR2 YSYEKL. Here the CDR3 reads CASSQAAGGPISYNEQFF. The CDR3 DNA reads TGCGCCAGCAGCCAAGCAGCGGGAGGCCCTATTTCCTACAATGAGCAGTTCTTC.

There are a few counts of this clonotype. The gene calls are TRBV7-6 and TRBJ1-1; D may be TRBD1 (6 bases). The CDR3 has 16 amino acids. Germline lookup yields CDR1 SGHVS and CDR2 FNYEAQ. Trimming pared 5 bases from V and 0 bases from J, leaving 16 bases between. The CDR3 DNA follows: TGTGCCAGCAGCCCCCGGACGGGGGGCATGAACACTGAAGCTTTCTTT. Translation: CASSPRTGGMNTEAFF.

This clonotype was recorded a few times. This chain uses TRBV5-1 with TRBJ1-5; 7 bases are shared with TRBD1. The V segment lost 3 bases and the J segment 0 bases; nucleotides outside the gene matches: 12. Germline V gene data show CDR1 as SGHRS and CDR2 as YFSETQ. The CDR3 runs to 18 residues. As DNA, the CDR3 is TGCGCCAGCAGCTCACAGGGGAGAGTTAATTGTAGCAATCAGCCCCAGCATTTT. Amino acids: CASSSQGRVNCSNQPQHF.

This clonotype was counted at least ten times. This chain joins TRBV29-1 and TRBJ2-7; 14 bases are shared with TRBD2. The CDR3 contains 14 residues. Germline CDR1 and CDR2: SQVTM and ANQGSEA. The V and J ends lost 3 bases and 6 bases, in that order; junction bases with no gene match: 4. The CDR3 DNA sequence: TGCAGCGTTGAGGGACTAGCGGGAGATTTCGAGCAGTACTTC. Protein: CSVEGLAGDFEQYF.

The V gene is TRBV9, the J gene TRBJ2-7, with 8 bases matching TRBD1. The CDR3 sequence is 14 residues long. CDR1 and CDR2 from the germline V gene are SGDLS and YYNGEE. The V segment lost 4 bases and the J segment 5 bases; nucleotides outside the gene matches: 8. The DNA of the CDR3 is TGTGCCAGCAGCCCCATAGACAGGGGACACGAGCAGTACTTC. Amino acid sequence: CASSPIDRGHEQYF.

This sequence joins TRBV20-1 and TRBJ2-1; D possibly corresponds to TRBD2 (5 bases). The CDR3 is 16 amino acids. Germline-derived CDR1 and CDR2 are DFQATT and SNEGSKA (reference sequence). V was shortened by 2 bases and J by 5 bases, with 19 bases between the two germline ends. CDR3 sequence: CSARSNIGRANNEQFF. The CDR3 DNA reads as TGCAGTGCTAGATCAAATATCGGGCGGGCTAACAATGAGCAGTTCTTC.

This clonotype turned up a few times. V gene TRBV29-1 combines with J gene TRBJ1-4; D possibly corresponds to TRBD1 (6 bases). This CDR3 is built from 14 residues. Germline-derived CDR1 and CDR2 are SQVTM and ANQGSEA. V lost 5 bases and J lost 5, with 15 bases in between. CDR3 in amino acids: CSVSRTEKNEKLFF. In DNA, the CDR3 is TGCAGCGTTTCCAGGACAGAGAAAAATGAAAAACTGTTTTTT.

This sequence joins TRBV7-8 and TRBJ2-1; a weak D match, TRBD2 (5 bases). With 1 base removed from V and 6 bases from J, the gap between germline ends came to 22 bases. Per germline, CDR1 SGHVS and CDR2 FQNEAQ. This CDR3 is built from 18 residues. CDR3 sequence reads: CASSLGSGVGPGSNEQFF. CDR3 nucleotide sequence: TGTGCCAGCAGCTTAGGGTCCGGGGTTGGACCTGGTAGCAATGAGCAGTTCTTC.

This rearrangement joins TRBV7-9 to TRBJ1-1; D is unresolved. V lost 2 bases and J 6 bases, leaving 4 bases between the germline ends. CDR3 size: 11 residues. Germline CDR1 reads SEHNR; CDR2 reads FQNEAQ (reference sequence). In DNA, the CDR3 is TGTGCCAGCAGCTTAAACGCTGAAGCTTTCTTT. Protein: CASSLNAEAFF.

This clonotype was seen more than once but under ten times. The chain couples TRBV6-2 or TRBV6-3 to TRBJ1-1, with a tentative D call TRBD1 (5 bases). V was cut by 2 bases and J by 1 base, with 26 bases left in between. Germline values: CDR1 MNHEY, CDR2 SVGEGT. The CDR3 is made up of 20 amino acids. Here the CDR3 reads CASSYTRLVYPGRQNTEAFF. CDR3 in DNA: TGTGCCAGCAGTTACACTCGTTTAGTTTATCCGGGACGGCAGAACACTGAAGCTTTCTTT.

This chain uses TRBV6-2 or TRBV6-3 with TRBJ2-1; no firm D call. Germline CDR1 is MNHEY and CDR2 is SVGEGT. The CDR3 is made up of 14 amino acids. Trimming removed 2 bases at V and 2 bases at J, with 7 bases between. The CDR3 reads CASSYGSAYNEQFF. The CDR3, as DNA: TGTGCCAGCAGTTACGGATCTGCCTACAATGAGCAGTTCTTC.

There are a few counts of this clonotype. V and J are TRBV7-3 and TRBJ1-1; D gene uncertain. The CDR3 is 13 amino acids. Germline CDR1 and CDR2: SGHTA and FQGTGA. V was clipped by 2 bases and J by 4 bases, with 8 bases between them. CDR3 region: CASSLDWSTEAFF. As DNA, the CDR3 is TGTGCCAGCAGCTTAGATTGGTCCACTGAAGCTTTCTTT.

This clonotype was counted only a few times. The genes are TRBV27 and TRBJ2-3; D tentatively reads TRBD1 or TRBD2 (6 bases each). Trimming cost V 7 bases and J 0 bases, with 11 bases left between them. The CDR3 sequence is 14 residues long. Germline V gene data show CDR1 as MNHEY and CDR2 as SMNVEV (reference sequence). The CDR3 sequence is CASTGAGSTDTQYF. The CDR3 DNA follows: TGTGCCAGCACAGGGGCGGGGAGCACAGATACGCAGTATTTT.

This clonotype was picked up a small number of times. The gene calls are TRBV9 and TRBJ2-5; a weak D match, TRBD1 (6 bases). Trimming cost V 0 bases and J 4 bases, with 10 bases left between them. In germline, CDR1 is SGDLS, CDR2 YYNGEE. This CDR3 is 14 amino acids long. The CDR3 region has the DNA TGTGCCAGCAGCGTAGGGGGGCGGGCAGAGACCCAGTACTTC. Protein: CASSVGGRAETQYF.

The sample holds a few counts of this clonotype. The rearrangement joins TRBV4-1 to TRBJ1-2, with D hard to call. Germline CDR1 MGHRA, CDR2 YSYEKL. V lost 11 bases and J 4 bases, leaving 14 bases between the germline ends. This CDR3 contains 12 residues. CDR3 amino acids: CAALNNSYGYTF. CDR3 in DNA: TGCGCCGCTCTTAATAACAGCTATGGCTACACCTTC.

The chain joins TRBV20-1 to TRBJ1-6; unclear D gene. This CDR3 has 13 amino acids. V gave up 3 bases and J gave up 5 bases, with 8 bases separating them. Germline V CDR1 and CDR2: DFQATT, SNEGSKA (reference sequence). As DNA, the CDR3 is TGCAGTGCTAGGACATGGGATAATTCACCCCTCCACTTT. Protein sequence: CSARTWDNSPLHF.

This chain connects TRBV27 to TRBJ2-1, with TRBD2 identical over 7 bases. J gave up 9 bases and V 7 bases, and 9 bases lay outside the gene matches. The CDR3 is made up of 13 amino acids. From germline, CDR1 is MNHEY and CDR2 SMNVEV (reference sequence). CDR3 protein: CASISGMAGEQFF. The CDR3 DNA reads as TGTGCCAGCATAAGCGGGATGGCGGGTGAGCAGTTCTTC.